This passage covers 2 T cell receptor beta chains from one sample sequenced in a study of early T cells in non-severe SARS-CoV-2 infection (dated by TCRdb to the early 2020s). Libraries were prepared through 5' RACE. Sequencing took place on a NextSeq 500. Clones were called with MiXCR by TCRdb after fastp trimmed the public reads at Q25, and only in-frame beta chains were retained. Each entry merges the rows of one CDR3 protein and shows their most common DNA and genes. This sample comprises 75,000 to 80,000 distinct CDR3 sequences, about 10% of them detected only once. About 12% of the sample is held by the ten biggest clonotypes. The specimen comprised whole blood, sampled at baseline. The receptor set was obtained from an adult who was a healthcare worker with PCR-confirmed SARS-CoV-2 infection or an uninfected control (not recorded which).

The DNA for the CDR3 is TGTGCCAGCAGAAGCGGGACATACAGCTCCTACAATGAGCAGTTCTTC. The encoded protein is CASRSGTYSSYNEQFF. The chain carries TRBV2 and TRBJ2-1; D is perhaps TRBD2 (7 bases). The CDR3 loop spans 16 amino acids. V lost 6 bases and J 0 bases, leaving 15 bases between the germline ends. Germline-derived CDR1 and CDR2 are SNHLY and FYNNEI.

This clonotype has ten or more counts. Here the CDR3 DNA reads TGTGCCACCCTCTCATCCGCGCATAGCTCCTACGAGCAGTACTTC. Translation: CATLSSAHSSYEQYF. V is TRBV27 and J is TRBJ2-7; D is uncertain. The CDR3 totals 15 residues. V shed 10 bases and J shed 0 bases, with 19 bases lying between them. Germline values: CDR1 MNHEY, CDR2 SMNVEV (reference sequence).